Following are 31 T cell receptor beta chains from one sample sequenced in a study of T-cell reconstitution after alpha-beta-depleted transplantation in children (dated by TCRdb to the mid-2010s). Read against the paper, the sample's treatment or condition label means: allogeneic hematopoietic cell transplantation with graft depleted of TCRalphabeta T cells and CD19 B cells. Preparation of the library involved PCR. Sequencing instrument: Illumina HiSeq 2500. TCR libraries were prepared with molecular barcoding, using unique molecular identifiers to normalize TCRbeta repertoire quantification. TCRdb reprocessing: public reads trimmed at Q25 with fastp, clones called with MiXCR, in-frame beta chains kept. Each CDR3 protein gets just one entry, which takes the most common genes and DNA from the rows behind it. For this sample there are around 230,000 distinct CDR3 sequences; more than 15% appear just once. The top ten constitute about 39% of the sample.

This material consisted of PBMCs, mostly from graft donor cells, taken 360 days after TCRalphabeta/CD19-depleted stem cell transplant. These receptors originate from a male patient aged 2-15 years who had a stem cell transplant for acute lymphoblastic leukemia, so the T cells may come from the graft donor.

This clonotype occurred a few times. This chain uses TRBV29-1 with TRBJ2-3, with D perhaps TRBD1 (6 bases). Trimming pared 6 bases from V and 1 base from J, leaving 14 bases between. The germline gives CDR1 SQVTM, CDR2 ANQGSEA. The CDR3 covers 14 residues. CDR3 nucleotide sequence: TGCAGCGTCCTCACAGGGTATGGCACAGATACGCAGTATTTT. Its translation: CSVLTGYGTDTQYF.

V usage is TRBV5-1 and J usage is TRBJ2-1; no clear D. Germline V lookup: CDR1 SGHRS, CDR2 YFSETQ. The CDR3 has 16 residues. V lost 0 bases, J lost 0 bases, and 10 bases lay in between. The CDR3 is CASSLDPQNSYNEQFF. The CDR3 nucleotides are TGCGCCAGCAGCTTGGATCCGCAAAACTCCTACAATGAGCAGTTCTTC.

The chain combines TRBV12-3 or TRBV12-4 with TRBJ2-7; the match to TRBD1 covers 9 bases. The CDR3 runs to 14 residues. J was trimmed by 5 bases and V by 6 bases; bases with no gene match: 8. CDR3 sequence: CASSPTGGFDEQYF. CDR3 DNA: TGTGCCAGCAGCCCAACAGGGGGCTTCGACGAGCAGTACTTC.

The chain couples TRBV3-1 to TRBJ2-1, with 11 bases fitting TRBD2. The CDR3 contains 14 residues. Germline V gene data show CDR1 as LGHDT and CDR2 as YNNKEL (reference sequence). The V segment lost 2 bases and the J segment 15 bases; nucleotides outside the gene matches: 9. The CDR3: CASSQSVSGGASFF. CDR3 sequence (DNA): TGTGCCAGCAGCCAATCCGTTAGCGGGGGGGCGTCGTTCTTC.

This clonotype has only one observation. The J gene is TRBJ2-3, the V gene TRBV5-5; D could derive from TRBD1 or TRBD2 (7 bases each). In germline, CDR1 is SGHKS, CDR2 YYEKEE (reference sequence). This CDR3 region has 14 residues. V was shortened by 4 bases and J by 6 bases, with 15 bases between the two germline ends. The DNA of the CDR3 is TGTGCCAGCAGCCTGGTCCAGGGGGGGGATACGCAGTATTTT. Its translation is CASSLVQGGDTQYF.

Many counts were recorded for this clonotype. The chain is built from TRBV5-4 and TRBJ2-7; 7 bases fit TRBD2. Germline-derived CDR1 and CDR2 are SGHNT and YYREEE (reference sequence). V was clipped by 4 bases and J by 2 bases; unmatched bases: 12. The CDR3 totals 16 residues. The CDR3 protein is CASSPGAGVSPYEQYF. In DNA, the CDR3 is TGTGCCAGCAGCCCCGGGGCGGGGGTCTCCCCCTACGAGCAGTACTTC.

CDR3 DNA: TGTGCCACCAGTAATACAGAGAACACTGAAGCTTTCTTT. Translating gives CATSNTENTEAFF. This chain links TRBV24-1 with TRBJ1-1; no firm D call. The CDR3 is made up of 13 amino acids. With 6 bases removed from V and 1 base from J, the gap between germline ends came to 8 bases. Germline-derived CDR1 and CDR2 are KGHDR and SFDVKD.

This clonotype was detected ten times or more. The chain links TRBV7-8 to TRBJ2-5; D is unclear. Per germline, CDR1 SGHVS and CDR2 FQNEAQ. V gave up 5 bases and J gave up 6 bases, with 16 bases separating them. The CDR3 runs to 14 residues. In DNA, the CDR3 is TGTGCCAGCAGCACCCGACGACGTCAGAAGACCCAGTACTTC. It encodes CASSTRRRQKTQYF.

This clonotype occurred a few times. The chain carries TRBV12-3 or TRBV12-4 and TRBJ2-1; the D is unclear. The CDR3 consists of 16 residues. V lost 0 bases and J 8 bases, leaving 17 bases between the germline ends. The CDR3 DNA follows: TGTGCCAGCAGTTTAGCCTTTGGTGGCAACCAAGATGAGCAGTTCTTC. Protein: CASSLAFGGNQDEQFF.

This clonotype has only a few counts. The chain links TRBV12-3 or TRBV12-4 to TRBJ1-1; possibly TRBD1 for D (5 bases). This CDR3 spans 13 amino acids. V was clipped by 7 bases and J by 5 bases, with 14 bases between them. The CDR3 sequence: CASTKTGVTEAFF. The DNA of the CDR3 is TGTGCCAGCACCAAGACGGGGGTAACTGAAGCTTTCTTT.

This clonotype has at least ten counts. The gene calls are TRBV6-2 or TRBV6-3 and TRBJ2-2, with no clear D. Between the trimmed V and J ends, which lost 4 bases and 7 bases, there was a span of 4 bases. The germline V gene has CDR1 MNHEY and CDR2 SVGEGT. The CDR3 has 11 residues. Here the CDR3 reads CASSSVGELFF. CDR3 sequence (DNA): TGTGCCAGCAGTTCAGTCGGGGAGCTGTTTTTT.

This clonotype appeared a few times. The genes are TRBV7-2 and TRBJ2-4; possibly TRBD1 or TRBD2 for D (6 bases each). The CDR3 is 16 amino acids. Germline CDR1 SGHTA, CDR2 FQGNSA. V gave up 4 bases and J gave up 7 bases, with 20 bases separating them. CDR3 bases: TGTGCCAGCAGCTGCGGGGACACTAGGCCTCGCAACATTCAGTACTTC. It specifies CASSCGDTRPRNIQYF.

This rearrangement joins TRBV20-1 to TRBJ2-7; D call uncertain. Trimming took off 0 bases at V and 6 bases at J, with 15 bases between the two ends. Germline CDR1 DFQATT, CDR2 SNEGSKA (reference sequence). This CDR3 is 14 amino acids long. This CDR3 reads CSARDQGSVSEQYF. The CDR3 bases are TGCAGTGCTAGAGATCAAGGCTCGGTGTCCGAGCAGTACTTC.

The J gene is TRBJ1-1, the V gene TRBV5-1; no reliable D call. The V gene's germline CDR1 is SGHRS and CDR2 YFSETQ. The CDR3 contains 13 residues. Trimming removed 4 bases from V and 4 bases from J, with 11 bases in between. The CDR3 coding sequence is TGCGCCAGCAGCGTGGACCGATCCACTGAAGCTTTCTTT. Its translation is CASSVDRSTEAFF.

The chain couples TRBV5-1 to TRBJ2-7; D gene ambiguous. Germline V gene data show CDR1 as SGHRS and CDR2 as YFSETQ. V was clipped by 0 bases and J by 6 bases, with 7 bases between them. The CDR3 covers 12 residues. The CDR3 region is CASSLAGFEQYF. Written as DNA, the CDR3 is TGCGCCAGCAGCTTGGCTGGTTTCGAGCAGTACTTC.

This clonotype was counted a few times. J is TRBJ1-1 and V is TRBV6-2 or TRBV6-3; maybe TRBD1 (5 bases). In germline, CDR1 is MNHEY, CDR2 SVGEGT. The CDR3 is 16 residues long. Trimming removed 7 bases from V and 6 bases from J, with 24 bases in between. The CDR3 loop reads CASTLRLGAEAPEAFF. The CDR3 DNA follows: TGTGCCAGCACCCTCCGTCTTGGGGCAGAGGCGCCTGAAGCTTTCTTT.

This clonotype was picked up many times. The chain carries TRBV11-2 and TRBJ1-2; the D is unclear. Trimming took off 1 base at V and 7 bases at J, with 7 bases between the two ends. This CDR3 is built from 12 residues. Germline V gives CDR1 SGHAT, CDR2 FQNNGV. In nucleotides, the CDR3 is TGTGCCAGCAGCTTAGTTTTGGCTGGCTACACCTTC. This translates into CASSLVLAGYTF.

The genes are TRBV9 and TRBJ1-5; D is ambiguous. This CDR3 region has 13 residues. Trimming took off 4 bases at V and 4 bases at J, with 9 bases between the two ends. Germline lookup yields CDR1 SGDLS and CDR2 YYNGEE. CDR3 sequence reads: CASSSGENQPQHF. CDR3 bases: TGTGCCAGCAGCTCAGGTGAAAATCAGCCCCAGCATTTT.

V is TRBV7-2 and J is TRBJ2-3; 13 positions match TRBD2. CDR1 is SGHTA, CDR2 FQGNSA, per germline. This CDR3 spans 17 amino acids. Germline trimming cut 2 bases from V and 3 bases from J; bases unmatched to any gene: 5. CDR3 nucleotides: TGTGCCAGCAGCTTATGGACTAGCGGGGGAGTAACAGATACGCAGTATTTT. Translating it yields CASSLWTSGGVTDTQYF.

The chain combines TRBV21-1 with TRBJ2-7; the table's TRBD1 call for D was not verified on the DNA. TRBV21-1 is listed as a pseudogene. The CDR3 runs 12 residues. The CDR3 reads CARGRGPYEQYF. CDR3 coding DNA: TGTGCCAGGGGACGGGGCCCCTACGAGCAGTACTTC.

The rearrangement uses TRBV18 and TRBJ2-1; 8 bases match TRBD1. Germline CDR1 reads KGHSH; CDR2 reads LQKENI. J gave up 4 bases and V 2 bases, and 7 bases lay outside the gene matches. This CDR3 spans 16 amino acids. The CDR3 DNA reads TGTGCCAGCTCACCATTGGTTACAGGGGGATACAATGAGCAGTTCTTC. This translates into CASSPLVTGGYNEQFF. Filled out from reference TRBV18 and TRBJ2-1, the complete variable domain reads NAGVMQNPRHLVRRRGQEARLRCSPMKGHSHVYWYRQLPEEGLKFMVYLQKENIIDESGMPKERFSAEFPKEGPSILRIQQVVRGDSAAYFCASSPLVTGGYNEQFFGPGTRLTVL.

This clonotype was found a few times. The rearrangement joins TRBV5-1 to TRBJ2-2; D is unclear. Looked up from germline, CDR1 is SGHRS and CDR2 is YFSETQ. The CDR3 has 16 residues. The V end lost 0 bases, the J end lost 2 bases, and 11 bases lay between the germline ends. The CDR3 region has the DNA TGCGCCAGCAGCTTGGTCTTCCCCCCTAACACCGGGGAGCTGTTTTTT. It encodes CASSLVFPPNTGELFF.

This clonotype has more than one count but fewer than ten. This chain connects TRBV6-1 to TRBJ2-2; tentatively, D is TRBD2 (6 bases). Germline CDR1 is MNHNS and CDR2 is SASEGT. The CDR3 has 16 amino acids. V gave up 6 bases and J gave up 3 bases, with 17 bases separating them. Here the CDR3 DNA reads TGTGCCAGCAGCAACCGACTAGGGGTGTACACCGGGGAGCTGTTTTTT. As protein: CASSNRLGVYTGELFF.

The chain couples TRBV12-3 or TRBV12-4 to TRBJ2-3; 10 bases are shared with TRBD2. CDR3 length: 14 amino acids. The J segment lost 2 bases and the V segment lost 9 bases, leaving 5 bases of the junction unmatched. CDR3 DNA sequence: TGTGCCAGTCAAAGCGGGGGGGCCACAGATACGCAGTATTTT. Translated, it gives CASQSGGATDTQYF.

This clonotype was counted between two and nine times. This chain connects TRBV5-1 to TRBJ2-2; a possible D gene is TRBD1 (6 bases). This CDR3 is 15 amino acids long. Trimming stripped 3 bases from V and 4 bases from J, with 13 bases between. Germline CDR1 SGHRS, CDR2 YFSETQ. CDR3 sequence (DNA): TGCGCCAGCAGCTATGACAGGCCGGGCACCGGGGAGCTGTTTTTT. It codes for CASSYDRPGTGELFF.

The chain is built from TRBV9 and TRBJ2-1, with D possibly TRBD2 on 7 matching bases. Trimming stripped 4 bases from V and 0 bases from J, with 14 bases between. The CDR3 totals 16 residues. CDR1 and CDR2 (germline): SGDLS, YYNGEE. CDR3 loop: CASSLGGGDSYNEQFF. CDR3 nucleotides: TGTGCCAGCAGCCTCGGAGGGGGGGACTCCTACAATGAGCAGTTCTTC.

The chain links TRBV12-3 or TRBV12-4 to TRBJ2-7; D uncertain. The germline V and J ends were trimmed by 1 base and 3 bases, with 4 bases remaining between them. The CDR3 has 12 amino acids. The CDR3 bases are TGTGCCAGCAGTTTAGGCCACTACGAGCAGTACTTC. As protein: CASSLGHYEQYF.

The V and J genes are TRBV20-1 and TRBJ2-7; a possible D gene is TRBD2 (5 bases). CDR1 is DFQATT, CDR2 SNEGSKA, per germline (reference sequence). The CDR3 runs to 12 residues. The V end lost 6 bases, the J end lost 3 bases, and 12 bases lay between the germline ends. In DNA form, the CDR3 reads TGCAGTGCAAGCGCCCGGGACTACGAGCAGTACTTC. It translates to CSASARDYEQYF.

This clonotype was observed a few times. The chain is built from TRBV7-2 and TRBJ2-1; TRBD2 is a possible D gene (6 bases). In germline, CDR1 is SGHTA, CDR2 FQGNSA. The CDR3 covers 15 residues. V was trimmed by 6 bases and J by 6 bases, leaving 18 bases between them. CDR3 region: CASRQWEVRGNEQFF. Written as DNA, the CDR3 is TGTGCCAGCAGACAATGGGAGGTTCGGGGCAATGAGCAGTTCTTC.

The rearrangement uses TRBV18 and TRBJ1-1; D uncertain. The V gene's germline CDR1 is KGHSH and CDR2 LQKENI. Trimming shortened V by 5 bases and J by 5 bases, and 21 bases separated the two germline ends. The CDR3 runs to 16 residues. In DNA form, the CDR3 reads TGTGCCAGCTCATCGCGGGTAGGACGTTCAGCGACTGAAGCTTTCTTT. Protein sequence: CASSSRVGRSATEAFF.

A few counts support this clonotype. The chain carries TRBV20-1 and TRBJ1-5; D ambiguous. The CDR3 runs 14 residues. V was pared by 6 bases and J by 3 bases, with 15 bases between. From germline, CDR1 is DFQATT and CDR2 SNEGSKA (reference sequence). The CDR3 coding sequence is TGCAGTGCCGAAATTTCAAAGTACAATCAGCCCCAGCATTTT. Translated, it gives CSAEISKYNQPQHF.